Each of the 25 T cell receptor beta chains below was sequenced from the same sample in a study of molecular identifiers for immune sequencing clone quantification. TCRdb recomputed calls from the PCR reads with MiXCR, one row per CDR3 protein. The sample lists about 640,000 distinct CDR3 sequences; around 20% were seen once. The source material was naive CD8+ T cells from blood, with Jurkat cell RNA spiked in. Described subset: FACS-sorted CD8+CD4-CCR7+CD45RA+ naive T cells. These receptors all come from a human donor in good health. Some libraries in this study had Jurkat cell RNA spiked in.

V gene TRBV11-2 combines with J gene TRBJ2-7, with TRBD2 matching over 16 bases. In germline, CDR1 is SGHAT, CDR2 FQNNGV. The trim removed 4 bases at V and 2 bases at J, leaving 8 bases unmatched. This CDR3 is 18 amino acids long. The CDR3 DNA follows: TGTGCCAGCAGCTCCACCCCCGGGACTAGCGGGAGGGCCTACGAGCAGTACTTC. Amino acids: CASSSTPGTSGRAYEQYF.

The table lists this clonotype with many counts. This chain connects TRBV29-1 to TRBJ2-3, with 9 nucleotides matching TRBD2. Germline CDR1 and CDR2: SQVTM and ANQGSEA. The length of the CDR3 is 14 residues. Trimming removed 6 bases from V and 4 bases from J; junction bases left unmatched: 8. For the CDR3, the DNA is TGCAGCGTCCGGGGTAGCGGGAGTGCAGATACGCAGTATTTT. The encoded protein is CSVRGSGSADTQYF.

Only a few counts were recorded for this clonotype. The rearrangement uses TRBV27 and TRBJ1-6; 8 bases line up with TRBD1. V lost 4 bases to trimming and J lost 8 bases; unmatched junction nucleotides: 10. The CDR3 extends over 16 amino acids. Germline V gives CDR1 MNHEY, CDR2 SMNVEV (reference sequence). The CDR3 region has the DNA TGTGCCAGCAGTTCGAACAGGGGGAGGTTTGATTCACCCCTCCACTTT. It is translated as CASSSNRGRFDSPLHF.

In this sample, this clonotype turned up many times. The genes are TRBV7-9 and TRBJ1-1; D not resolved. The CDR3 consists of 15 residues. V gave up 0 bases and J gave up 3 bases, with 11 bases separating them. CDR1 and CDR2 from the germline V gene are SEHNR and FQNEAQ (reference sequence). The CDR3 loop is CASSLAVREHTEAFF. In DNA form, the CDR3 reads TGTGCCAGCAGCTTAGCGGTGAGGGAGCACACTGAAGCTTTCTTT.

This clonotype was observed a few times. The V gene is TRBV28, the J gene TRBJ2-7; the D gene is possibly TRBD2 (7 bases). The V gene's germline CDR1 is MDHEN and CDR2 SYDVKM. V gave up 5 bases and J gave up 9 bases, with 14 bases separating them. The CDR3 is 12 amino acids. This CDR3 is CASSAGALGQYF. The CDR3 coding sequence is TGTGCCAGCAGTGCGGGGGCCTTGGGGCAGTACTTC.

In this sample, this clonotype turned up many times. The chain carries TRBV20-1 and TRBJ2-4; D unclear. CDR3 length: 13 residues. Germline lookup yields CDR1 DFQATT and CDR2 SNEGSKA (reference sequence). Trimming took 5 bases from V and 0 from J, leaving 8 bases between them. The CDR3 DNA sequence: TGCAGTGCTGGCTTGCTAGCCAAAAACATTCAGTACTTC. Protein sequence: CSAGLLAKNIQYF.

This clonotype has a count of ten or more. The CDR3 bases are TGTGCCATCGGGCAGGGAGGGACATATGGCTACACCTTC. Residues: CAIGQGGTYGYTF. The chain couples TRBV10-3 to TRBJ1-2; possible D gene TRBD1, 6 bases. This CDR3 region has 13 residues. Trimming shortened V by 8 bases and J by 5 bases, and 15 bases separated the two germline ends. Germline V gene data show CDR1 as ENHRY and CDR2 as SYGVKD.

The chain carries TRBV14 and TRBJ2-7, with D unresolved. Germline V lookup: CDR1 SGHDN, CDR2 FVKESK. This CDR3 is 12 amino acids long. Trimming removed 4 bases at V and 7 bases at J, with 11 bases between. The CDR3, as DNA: TGTGCCAGCAGCCGCATATCTTGGGAGCAGTACTTC. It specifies CASSRISWEQYF.

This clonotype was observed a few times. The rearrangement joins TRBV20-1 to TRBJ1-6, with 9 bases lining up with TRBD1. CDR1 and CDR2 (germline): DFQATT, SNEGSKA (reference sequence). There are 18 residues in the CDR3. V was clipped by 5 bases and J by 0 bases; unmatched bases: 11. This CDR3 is CSARPTGGSGSYNSPLHF. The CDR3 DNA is TGCAGTGCTCGCCCGACAGGGGGTTCGGGCTCCTATAATTCACCCCTCCACTTT.

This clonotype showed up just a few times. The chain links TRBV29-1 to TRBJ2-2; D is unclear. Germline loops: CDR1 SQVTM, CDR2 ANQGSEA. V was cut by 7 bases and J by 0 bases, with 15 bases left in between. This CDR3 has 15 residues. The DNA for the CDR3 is TGCAGCGCCTCTCGTCCGGCAACGAACACCGGGGAGCTGTTTTTT. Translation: CSASRPATNTGELFF.

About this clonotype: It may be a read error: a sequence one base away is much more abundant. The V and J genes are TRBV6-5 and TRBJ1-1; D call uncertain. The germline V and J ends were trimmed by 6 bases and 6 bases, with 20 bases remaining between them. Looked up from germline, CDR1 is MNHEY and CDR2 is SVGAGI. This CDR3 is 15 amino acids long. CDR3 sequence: CASRPSQVLYSEAFF. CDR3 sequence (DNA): TGTGCCAGCAGACCTTCCCAGGTTTTGTACTCTGAAGCTTTCTTT.

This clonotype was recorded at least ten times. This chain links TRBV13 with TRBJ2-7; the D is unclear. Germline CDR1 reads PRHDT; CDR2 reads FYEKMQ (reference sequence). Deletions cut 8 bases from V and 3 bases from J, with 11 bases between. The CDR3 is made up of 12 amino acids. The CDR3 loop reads CASPEDGYEQYF. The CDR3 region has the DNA TGTGCCAGCCCCGAAGACGGCTACGAGCAGTACTTC.

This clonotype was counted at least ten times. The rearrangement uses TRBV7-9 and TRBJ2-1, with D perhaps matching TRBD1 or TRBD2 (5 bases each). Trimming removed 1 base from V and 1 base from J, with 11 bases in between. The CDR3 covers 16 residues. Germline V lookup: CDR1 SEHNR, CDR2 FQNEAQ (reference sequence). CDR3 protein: CASSLVRGPSYNEQFF. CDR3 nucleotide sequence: TGTGCCAGCAGCTTAGTGAGGGGCCCGTCCTACAATGAGCAGTTCTTC.

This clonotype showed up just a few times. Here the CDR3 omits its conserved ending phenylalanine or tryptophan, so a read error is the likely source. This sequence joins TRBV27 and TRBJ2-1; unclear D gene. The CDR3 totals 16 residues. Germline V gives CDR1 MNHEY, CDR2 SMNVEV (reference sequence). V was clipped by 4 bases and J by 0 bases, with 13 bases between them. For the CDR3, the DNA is TGTGCCAGCAGTTCCTACTCCCCGAGCTCCTACAATGAGCAGTTCTCC. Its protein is CASSSYSPSSYNEQFS.

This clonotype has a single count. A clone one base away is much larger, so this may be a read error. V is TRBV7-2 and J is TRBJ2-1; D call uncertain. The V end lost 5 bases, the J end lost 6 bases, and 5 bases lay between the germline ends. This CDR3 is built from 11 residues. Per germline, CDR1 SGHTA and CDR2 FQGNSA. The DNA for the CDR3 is TGTGCCAGCAGCACCCCCAATGAGCAGTTCTTC. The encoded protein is CASSTPNEQFF.

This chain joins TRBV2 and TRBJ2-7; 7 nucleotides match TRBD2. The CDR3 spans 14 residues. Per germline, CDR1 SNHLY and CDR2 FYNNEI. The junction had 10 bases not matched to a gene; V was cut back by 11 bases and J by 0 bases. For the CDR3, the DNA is TGTGCCGCCAACGGGGCTAGCGGCTCCTACGAGCAGTACTTC. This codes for CAANGASGSYEQYF.

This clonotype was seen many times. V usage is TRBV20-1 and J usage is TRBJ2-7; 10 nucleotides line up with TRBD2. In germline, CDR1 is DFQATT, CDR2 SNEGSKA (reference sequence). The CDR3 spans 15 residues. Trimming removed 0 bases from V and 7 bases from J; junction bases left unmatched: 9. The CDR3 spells CSARDTSGMYWEQYF. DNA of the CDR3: TGCAGTGCTAGAGATACTAGCGGGATGTATTGGGAGCAGTACTTC.

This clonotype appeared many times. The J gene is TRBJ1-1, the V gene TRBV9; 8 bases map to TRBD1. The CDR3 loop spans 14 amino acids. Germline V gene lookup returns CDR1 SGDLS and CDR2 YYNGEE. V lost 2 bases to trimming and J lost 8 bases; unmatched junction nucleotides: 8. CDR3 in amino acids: CASSVEDRAGEAFF. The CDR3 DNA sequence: TGTGCCAGCAGCGTCGAGGACAGGGCAGGGGAAGCTTTCTTT.

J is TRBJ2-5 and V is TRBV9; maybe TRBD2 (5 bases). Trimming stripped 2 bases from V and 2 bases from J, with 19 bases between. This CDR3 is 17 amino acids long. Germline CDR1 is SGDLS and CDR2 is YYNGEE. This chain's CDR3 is CASSVEGDDGVQETQYF. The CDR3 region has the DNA TGTGCCAGCAGCGTGGAAGGTGACGACGGGGTGCAAGAGACCCAGTACTTC.

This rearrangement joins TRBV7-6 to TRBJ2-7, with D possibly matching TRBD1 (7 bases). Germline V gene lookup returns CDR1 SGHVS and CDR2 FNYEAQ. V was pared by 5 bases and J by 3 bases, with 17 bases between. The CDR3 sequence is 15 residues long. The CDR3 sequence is CASSPRTGLIYEQYF. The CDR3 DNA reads TGTGCCAGCAGCCCTCGGACAGGACTAATCTACGAGCAGTACTTC.

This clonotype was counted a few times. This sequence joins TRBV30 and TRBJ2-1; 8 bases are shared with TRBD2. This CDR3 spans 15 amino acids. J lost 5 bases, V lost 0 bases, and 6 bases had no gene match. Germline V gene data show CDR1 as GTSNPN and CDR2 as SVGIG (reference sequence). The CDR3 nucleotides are TGTGCCTGGAGTGTAAGTCTAGCGGGCAACAATGAGCAGTTCTTC. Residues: CAWSVSLAGNNEQFF. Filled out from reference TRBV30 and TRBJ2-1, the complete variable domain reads SQTIHQWPATLVQPVGSPLSLECTVEGTSNPNLYWYRQAAGRGLQLLFYSVGIGQISSEVPQNLSASRPQDRQFILSSKKLLLSDSGFYLCAWSVSLAGNNEQFFGPGTRLTVL.

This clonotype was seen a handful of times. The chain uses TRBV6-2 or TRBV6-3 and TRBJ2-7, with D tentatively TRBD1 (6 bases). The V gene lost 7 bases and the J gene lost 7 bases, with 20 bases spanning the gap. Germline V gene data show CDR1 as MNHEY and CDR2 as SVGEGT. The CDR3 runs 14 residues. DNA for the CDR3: TGTGCCAGCAATAATGGACAGTTCGCTGGGGAGCAGTACTTC. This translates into CASNNGQFAGEQYF.

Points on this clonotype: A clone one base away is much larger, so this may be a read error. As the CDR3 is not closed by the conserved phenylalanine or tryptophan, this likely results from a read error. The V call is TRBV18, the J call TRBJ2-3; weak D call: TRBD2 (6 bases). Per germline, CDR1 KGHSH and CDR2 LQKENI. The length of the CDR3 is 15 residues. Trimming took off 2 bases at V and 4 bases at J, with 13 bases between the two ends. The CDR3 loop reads CASSPAEGGSDTQYL. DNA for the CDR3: TGTGCCAGCTCACCAGCGGAGGGCGGCTCAGATACGCAGTATCTT.

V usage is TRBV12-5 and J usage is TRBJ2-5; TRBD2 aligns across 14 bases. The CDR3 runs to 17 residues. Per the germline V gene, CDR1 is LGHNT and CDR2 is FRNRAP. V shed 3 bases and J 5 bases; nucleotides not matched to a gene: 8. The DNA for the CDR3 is TGTGCTAGTGGTTTTTGGGGACTAGCGGGAGTACTGGAGACCCAGTACTTC. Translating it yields CASGFWGLAGVLETQYF. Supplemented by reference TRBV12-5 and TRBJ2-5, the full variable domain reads DARVTQTPRHKVTEMGQEVTMRCQPILGHNTVFWYRQTMMQGLELLAYFRNRAPLDDSGMPKDRFSAEMPDATLATLKIQPSEPRDSAVYFCASGFWGLAGVLETQYFGPGTRLLVL.

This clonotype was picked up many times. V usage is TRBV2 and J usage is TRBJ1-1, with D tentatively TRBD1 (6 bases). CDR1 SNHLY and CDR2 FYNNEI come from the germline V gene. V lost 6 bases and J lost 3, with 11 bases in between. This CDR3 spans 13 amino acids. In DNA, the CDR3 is TGTGCCAGCAGCGCGTGGACAGACACTGAAGCTTTCTTT. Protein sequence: CASSAWTDTEAFF.